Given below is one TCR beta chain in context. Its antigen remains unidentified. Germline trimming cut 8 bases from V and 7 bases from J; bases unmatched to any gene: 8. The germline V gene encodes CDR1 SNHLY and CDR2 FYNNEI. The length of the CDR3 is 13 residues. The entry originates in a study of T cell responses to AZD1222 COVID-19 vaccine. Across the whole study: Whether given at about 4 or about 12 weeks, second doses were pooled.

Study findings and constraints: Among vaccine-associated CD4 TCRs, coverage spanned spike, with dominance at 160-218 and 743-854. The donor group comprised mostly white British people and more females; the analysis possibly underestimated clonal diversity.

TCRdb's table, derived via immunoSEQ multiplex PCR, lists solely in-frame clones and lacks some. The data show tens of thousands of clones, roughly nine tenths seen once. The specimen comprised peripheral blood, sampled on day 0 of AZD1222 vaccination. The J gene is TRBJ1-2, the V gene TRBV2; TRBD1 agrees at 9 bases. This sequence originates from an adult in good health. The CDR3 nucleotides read TGTGCCAGCGGGGACAGGGTTAATAGTGGCTACACCTTC. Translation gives CASGDRVNSGYTF.